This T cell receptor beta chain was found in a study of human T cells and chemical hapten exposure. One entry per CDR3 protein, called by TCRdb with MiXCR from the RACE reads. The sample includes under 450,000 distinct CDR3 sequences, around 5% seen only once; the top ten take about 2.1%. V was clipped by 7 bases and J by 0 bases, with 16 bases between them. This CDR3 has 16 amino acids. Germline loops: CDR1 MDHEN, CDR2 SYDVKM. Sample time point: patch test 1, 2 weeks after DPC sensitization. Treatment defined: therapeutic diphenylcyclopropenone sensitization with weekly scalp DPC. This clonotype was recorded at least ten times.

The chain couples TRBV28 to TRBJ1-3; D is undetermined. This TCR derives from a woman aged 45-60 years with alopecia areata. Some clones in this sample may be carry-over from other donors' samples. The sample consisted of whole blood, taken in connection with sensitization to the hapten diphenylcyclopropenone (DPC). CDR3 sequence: CASIPPARVSGNTIYF. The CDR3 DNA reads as TGTGCCAGCATTCCTCCGGCAAGGGTCTCTGGAAACACCATATATTTT.